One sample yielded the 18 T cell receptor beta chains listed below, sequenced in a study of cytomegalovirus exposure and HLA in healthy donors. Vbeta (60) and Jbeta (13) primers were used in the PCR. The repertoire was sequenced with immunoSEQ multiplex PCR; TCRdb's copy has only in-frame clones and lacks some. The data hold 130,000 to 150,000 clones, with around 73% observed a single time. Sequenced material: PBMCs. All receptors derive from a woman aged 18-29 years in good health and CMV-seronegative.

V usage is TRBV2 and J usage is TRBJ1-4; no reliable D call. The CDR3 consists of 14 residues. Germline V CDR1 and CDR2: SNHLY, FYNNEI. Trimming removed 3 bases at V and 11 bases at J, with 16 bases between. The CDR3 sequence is CASSDGVGDLKLFF. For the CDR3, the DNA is TGTGCCAGCAGTGACGGGGTTGGCGATTTGAAACTGTTTTTT.

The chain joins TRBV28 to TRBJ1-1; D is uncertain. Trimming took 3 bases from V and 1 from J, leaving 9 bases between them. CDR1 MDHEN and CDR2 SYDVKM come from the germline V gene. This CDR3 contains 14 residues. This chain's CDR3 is CASSFLGENTEAFF. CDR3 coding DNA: TGTGCCAGCAGTTTCCTCGGGGAGAACACTGAAGCTTTCTTT.

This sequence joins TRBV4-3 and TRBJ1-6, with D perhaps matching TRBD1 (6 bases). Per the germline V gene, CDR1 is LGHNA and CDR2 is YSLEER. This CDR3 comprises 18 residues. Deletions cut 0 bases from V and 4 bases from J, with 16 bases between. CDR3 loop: CASSQDESGTKYNSPLHF. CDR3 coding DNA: TGCGCCAGCAGCCAAGACGAGTCCGGGACAAAATATAATTCACCCCTCCACTTT.

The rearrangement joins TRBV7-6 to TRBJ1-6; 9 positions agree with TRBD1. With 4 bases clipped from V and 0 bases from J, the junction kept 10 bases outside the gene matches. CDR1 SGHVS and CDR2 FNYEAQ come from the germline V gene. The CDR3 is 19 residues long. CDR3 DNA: TGTGCCAGCAGCTCGAGGGGGGACAGGGCCAGCTCCTATAATTCACCCCTCCACTTT. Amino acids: CASSSRGDRASSYNSPLHF.

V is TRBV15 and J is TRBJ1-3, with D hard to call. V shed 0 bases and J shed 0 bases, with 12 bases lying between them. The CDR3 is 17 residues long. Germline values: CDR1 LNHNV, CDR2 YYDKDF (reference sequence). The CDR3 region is CATSRDLAPSSGNTIYF. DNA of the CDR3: TGTGCCACCAGCAGAGATTTGGCCCCATCCTCTGGAAACACCATATATTTT.

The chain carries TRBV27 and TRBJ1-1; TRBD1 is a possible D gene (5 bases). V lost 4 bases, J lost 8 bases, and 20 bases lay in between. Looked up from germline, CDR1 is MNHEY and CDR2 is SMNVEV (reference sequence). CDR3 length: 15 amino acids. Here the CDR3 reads CASSSGIGGWGEAFF. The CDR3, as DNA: TGTGCCAGCAGTTCAGGAATTGGGGGGTGGGGGGAAGCTTTCTTT.

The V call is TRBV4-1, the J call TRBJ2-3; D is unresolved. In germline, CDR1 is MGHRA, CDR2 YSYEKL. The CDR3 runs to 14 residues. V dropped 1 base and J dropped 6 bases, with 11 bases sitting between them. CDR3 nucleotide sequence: TGCGCCAGCAGCCAAGCGTTTCCGTCGGATACGCAGTATTTT. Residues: CASSQAFPSDTQYF.

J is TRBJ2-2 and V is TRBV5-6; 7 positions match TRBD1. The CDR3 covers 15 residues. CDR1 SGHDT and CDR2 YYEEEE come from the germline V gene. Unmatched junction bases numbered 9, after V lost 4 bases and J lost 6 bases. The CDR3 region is CASSVGDSLPGELFF. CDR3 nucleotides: TGTGCCAGCAGCGTTGGGGACAGCCTCCCCGGGGAGCTGTTTTTT.

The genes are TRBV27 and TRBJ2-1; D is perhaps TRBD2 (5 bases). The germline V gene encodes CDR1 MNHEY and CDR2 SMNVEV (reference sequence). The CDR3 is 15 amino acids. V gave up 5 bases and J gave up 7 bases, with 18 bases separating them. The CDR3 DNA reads TGTGCCAGCAGTAACTACGCGGGCTCTACAAATGAGCAGTTCTTC. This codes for CASSNYAGSTNEQFF.

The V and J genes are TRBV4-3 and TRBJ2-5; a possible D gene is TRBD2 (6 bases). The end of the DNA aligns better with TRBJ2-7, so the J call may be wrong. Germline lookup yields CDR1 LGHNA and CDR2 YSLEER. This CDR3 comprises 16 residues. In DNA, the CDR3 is TGCGCCAGCAGCCAAGATTGGCCGGGGACTTCCTACGAGCAGTACTTC. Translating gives CASSQDWPGTSYEQYF.

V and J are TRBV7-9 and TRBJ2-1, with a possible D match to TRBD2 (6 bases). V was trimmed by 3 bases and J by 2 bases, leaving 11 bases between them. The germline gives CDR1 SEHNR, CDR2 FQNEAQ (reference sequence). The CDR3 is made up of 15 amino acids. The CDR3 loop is CASSLGGPPYNEQFF. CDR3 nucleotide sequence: TGTGCCAGCAGCTTGGGAGGCCCTCCCTACAATGAGCAGTTCTTC.

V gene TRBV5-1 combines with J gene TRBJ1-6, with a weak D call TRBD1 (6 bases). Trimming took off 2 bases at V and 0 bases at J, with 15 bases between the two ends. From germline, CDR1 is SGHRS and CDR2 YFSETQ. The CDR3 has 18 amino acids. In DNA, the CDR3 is TGCGCCAGCAGCTTATGGACCAGGGGCTTCTCCTATAATTCACCCCTCCACTTT. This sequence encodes CASSLWTRGFSYNSPLHF.

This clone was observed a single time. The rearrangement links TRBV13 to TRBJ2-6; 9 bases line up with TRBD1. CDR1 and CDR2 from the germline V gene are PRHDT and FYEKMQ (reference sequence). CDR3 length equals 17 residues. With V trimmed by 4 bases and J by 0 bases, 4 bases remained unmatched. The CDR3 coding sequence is TGTGCCAGCAGCTCGGGACAGGGAAGCTCTGGGGCCAACGTCCTGACTTTC. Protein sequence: CASSSGQGSSGANVLTF.

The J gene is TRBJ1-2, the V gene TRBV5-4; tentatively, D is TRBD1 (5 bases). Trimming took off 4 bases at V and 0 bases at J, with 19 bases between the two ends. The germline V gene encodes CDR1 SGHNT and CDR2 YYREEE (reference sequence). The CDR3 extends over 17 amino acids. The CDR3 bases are TGTGCCAGCAGCAGGAATCCATCGACAGCCACTAACTATGGCTACACCTTC. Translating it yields CASSRNPSTATNYGYTF.

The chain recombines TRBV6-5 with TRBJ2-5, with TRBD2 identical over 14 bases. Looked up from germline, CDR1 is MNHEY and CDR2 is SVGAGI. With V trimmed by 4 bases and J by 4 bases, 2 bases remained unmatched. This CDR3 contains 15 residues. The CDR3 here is CASSSGLAGVETQYF. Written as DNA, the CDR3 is TGTGCCAGCAGTTCGGGACTAGCGGGGGTAGAGACCCAGTACTTC.

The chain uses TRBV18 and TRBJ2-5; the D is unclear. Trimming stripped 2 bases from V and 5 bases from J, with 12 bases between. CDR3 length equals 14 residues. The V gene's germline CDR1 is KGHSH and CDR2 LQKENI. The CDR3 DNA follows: TGTGCCAGCTCACCAGGTTCCCGACTGGAGACCCAGTACTTC. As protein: CASSPGSRLETQYF.

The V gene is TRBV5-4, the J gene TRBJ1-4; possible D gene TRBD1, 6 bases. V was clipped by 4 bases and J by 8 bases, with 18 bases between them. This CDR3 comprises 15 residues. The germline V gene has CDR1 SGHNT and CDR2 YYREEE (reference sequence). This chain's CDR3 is CASSMGGHRSEKLFF. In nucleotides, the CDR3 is TGTGCCAGCAGCATGGGGGGGCATAGGAGCGAAAAACTGTTTTTT.

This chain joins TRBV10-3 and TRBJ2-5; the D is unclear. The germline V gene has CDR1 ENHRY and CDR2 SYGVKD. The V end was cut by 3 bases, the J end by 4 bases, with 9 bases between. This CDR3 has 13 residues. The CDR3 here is CAISDSRSETQYF. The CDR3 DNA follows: TGTGCCATCAGTGACTCTAGATCAGAGACCCAGTACTTC.